The 14 T cell receptor beta chains presented below share a single source sample, sequenced in a study of regulatory T cells in long-lasting Graves disease. Library construction for TCR beta used iRepertoire HTBI primers and Arm-PCR of CDR3 regions. Each CDR3 protein is one row after TCRdb ran MiXCR on the multiplex PCR reads. Seen here are 390,000 or so distinct CDR3 sequences, about an eighth observed once, and the top ten hold approximately 20%. Time point reported: newly diagnosed GD, antithyroid drugs for less than 3 months. RNA from PBMCs was the source of the TCR library. The sample also formed part of further work on T cells in Graves' hyperthyroidism and ophthalmopathy.

Sequencing used peripheral blood mononuclear cells (PBMCs), obtained at new diagnosis, from a patient treated with antithyroid drugs. The receptors here all came from a woman aged 18-29 years with Graves disease.

This clonotype was seen a handful of times. The chain employs TRBV7-9 and TRBJ2-1, with TRBD2 matching over 12 bases. V trimming: 5 bases; J trimming: 0 bases; junction bases outside the gene matches: 14. Germline V gene lookup returns CDR1 SEHNR and CDR2 FQNEAQ (reference sequence). The CDR3 is made up of 20 amino acids. The CDR3 protein is CASSTQGLAGISSSYNEQFF. The CDR3 DNA reads TGTGCCAGCAGCACTCAGGGACTAGCGGGTATAAGCAGCTCCTACAATGAGCAGTTCTTC.

This clonotype was detected only a few times. This rearrangement joins TRBV5-1 to TRBJ1-2, with D possibly TRBD1 on 6 matching bases. The CDR3 is made up of 15 amino acids. Per the germline V gene, CDR1 is SGHRS and CDR2 is YFSETQ. Deletions cut 1 base from V and 8 bases from J, with 18 bases between. This chain's CDR3 is CASSLLIGGNGGYTF. CDR3 nucleotide sequence: TGCGCCAGCAGCTTGCTGATCGGGGGCAATGGAGGCTACACCTTC.

This clonotype has a count of ten or more. The chain carries TRBV28 and TRBJ2-7, with D possibly being TRBD1 (5 bases). There are 14 residues in the CDR3. The germline V gene has CDR1 MDHEN and CDR2 SYDVKM. Deletions cut 3 bases from V and 0 bases from J, with 9 bases between. The chain's CDR3 is CASSLAGYSYEQYF. The CDR3 DNA reads as TGTGCCAGCAGTTTGGCAGGGTACTCCTACGAGCAGTACTTC.

This clonotype was detected a few times. This chain links TRBV4-2 with TRBJ2-1; D may match TRBD1 or TRBD2 (5 bases each). The V end lost 1 base, the J end lost 7 bases, and 29 bases lay between the germline ends. The CDR3 covers 20 residues. Germline V gives CDR1 LGHNA, CDR2 YNFKEQ. The CDR3 region is CASSQVRRSRVDSWGNEQFF. In DNA, the CDR3 is TGTGCCAGCAGCCAAGTTCGAAGGAGTAGGGTCGATAGTTGGGGGAATGAGCAGTTCTTC.

This clonotype was detected many times. The genes are TRBV7-3 and TRBJ2-2, with TRBD2 matching over 7 bases. Trimming removed 2 bases from V and 1 base from J; junction bases left unmatched: 4. Per germline, CDR1 SGHTA and CDR2 FQGTGA. The CDR3 extends over 16 amino acids. This CDR3 reads CASSLAGVLNTGELFF. The DNA of the CDR3 is TGTGCCAGCAGCTTAGCGGGAGTCTTGAACACCGGGGAGCTGTTTTTT.

This clonotype was counted between two and nine times. The gene calls are TRBV5-1 and TRBJ2-1; no firm D call. This CDR3 contains 16 residues. Germline loops: CDR1 SGHRS, CDR2 YFSETQ. The ends were cut back, 0 bases at V and 0 bases at J, with 10 bases in the middle. For the CDR3, the DNA is TGCGCCAGCAGCTTGGGTGGTTATAGCTCCTACAATGAGCAGTTCTTC. Translated, it gives CASSLGGYSSYNEQFF.

This clonotype was found a few times. V usage is TRBV7-2 and J usage is TRBJ1-3; perhaps TRBD1 as D (6 bases). The CDR3 runs 17 residues. Trimming pared 2 bases from V and 4 bases from J, leaving 18 bases between. Germline values: CDR1 SGHTA, CDR2 FQGNSA. The CDR3 protein is CASSLFVGGLGGNTIYF. CDR3 coding DNA: TGTGCCAGCAGCTTATTCGTCGGGGGGCTGGGGGGAAACACCATATATTTT.

Comment on this clonotype: Mismatch with germline at one junction end may stem from a read error. The chain links TRBV10-3 to TRBJ1-5, with D possibly being TRBD1 (6 bases). The CDR3 covers 14 residues. The germline CDR1 and CDR2 sequences are ENHRY and SYGVKD. Here the CDR3 reads CAISENRENLPQHF. The CDR3 DNA sequence: TGTGCCATCAGTGAGAACAGGGAAAATCTGCCCCAGCATTTT.

In regard to this clonotype: The junction departs from the called germline gene at one end, perhaps through a read error. J is TRBJ1-6 and V is TRBV5-5; D ambiguous. Germline loops: CDR1 SGHKS, CDR2 YYEKEE (reference sequence). This CDR3 has 16 amino acids. CDR3 sequence reads: CASGFERSSYNSPLHF. The CDR3 DNA is TGCGCCAGCGGGTTTGAGAGGAGCTCCTATAATTCACCCCTCCACTTT.

This clonotype was seen at least ten times. This chain connects TRBV6-2 or TRBV6-3 to TRBJ2-7; 9 bases align to TRBD1. CDR1 is MNHEY, CDR2 SVGEGT, per germline. The CDR3 spans 17 residues. The J segment lost 3 bases and the V segment lost 0 bases, leaving 9 bases of the junction unmatched. This CDR3 is CASSYSKTSGQGYEQYF. CDR3 DNA: TGTGCCAGCAGTTACTCGAAAACTTCGGGACAGGGCTACGAGCAGTACTTC.

Concerning this clonotype itself: With a much larger clone just one base away, this may be a read error. The chain couples TRBV5-1 to TRBJ2-1; D tentatively fits TRBD1 or TRBD2 (5 bases each). Trimming cost V 0 bases and J 7 bases, with 17 bases left between them. The CDR3 extends over 16 amino acids. Per germline, CDR1 SGHRS and CDR2 YFSETQ. The DNA for the CDR3 is TGCGCCAGCAGCTTGGGGGGGAATATGGGAAGGAATGAGCAGTTCTTC. It yields the protein CASSLGGNMGRNEQFF.

CDR3 bases: TGTGCCTGGAGGGGGAAGACAGCTTCAGCTAACTATGGCTACACCTTC. Amino acid sequence: CAWRGKTASANYGYTF. This chain connects TRBV30 to TRBJ1-2; possibly TRBD1 for D (5 bases). This CDR3 has 16 residues. Per the germline V gene, CDR1 is GTSNPN and CDR2 is SVGIG (reference sequence). With 3 bases removed from V and 0 bases from J, the gap between germline ends came to 17 bases.

This clonotype was seen repeatedly, ten times or more. The chain combines TRBV2 with TRBJ2-3, with 7 bases lining up with TRBD2. In germline, CDR1 is SNHLY, CDR2 FYNNEI. The CDR3 contains 16 residues. The junction had 12 bases not matched to a gene; V was cut back by 6 bases and J by 3 bases. CDR3 residues: CASRPNTGGKTDTQYF. The DNA for the CDR3 is TGTGCCAGCAGGCCCAACACGGGGGGAAAAACAGATACGCAGTATTTT.

In this sample, this clonotype turned up a few times. V usage is TRBV6-1 and J usage is TRBJ2-7; D unresolved. This CDR3 has 11 amino acids. The V end was cut by 3 bases, the J end by 11 bases, with 11 bases between. Germline V gives CDR1 MNHNS, CDR2 SASEGT. CDR3 sequence reads: CASSDPQSEYV. As DNA, the CDR3 is TGTGCCAGCAGTGACCCCCAGTCGGAGTACGTC.